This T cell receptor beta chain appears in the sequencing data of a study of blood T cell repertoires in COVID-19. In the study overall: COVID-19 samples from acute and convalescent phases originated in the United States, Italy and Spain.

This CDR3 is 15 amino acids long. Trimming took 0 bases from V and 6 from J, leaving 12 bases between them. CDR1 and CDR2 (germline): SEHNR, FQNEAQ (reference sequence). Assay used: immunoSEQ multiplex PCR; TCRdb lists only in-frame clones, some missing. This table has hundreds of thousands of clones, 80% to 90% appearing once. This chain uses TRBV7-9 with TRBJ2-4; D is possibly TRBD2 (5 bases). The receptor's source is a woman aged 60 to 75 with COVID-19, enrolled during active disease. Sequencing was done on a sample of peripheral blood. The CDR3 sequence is CASSLAAGSVNIQYF. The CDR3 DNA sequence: TGTGCCAGCAGCTTAGCTGCGGGCTCGGTAAACATTCAGTACTTC.